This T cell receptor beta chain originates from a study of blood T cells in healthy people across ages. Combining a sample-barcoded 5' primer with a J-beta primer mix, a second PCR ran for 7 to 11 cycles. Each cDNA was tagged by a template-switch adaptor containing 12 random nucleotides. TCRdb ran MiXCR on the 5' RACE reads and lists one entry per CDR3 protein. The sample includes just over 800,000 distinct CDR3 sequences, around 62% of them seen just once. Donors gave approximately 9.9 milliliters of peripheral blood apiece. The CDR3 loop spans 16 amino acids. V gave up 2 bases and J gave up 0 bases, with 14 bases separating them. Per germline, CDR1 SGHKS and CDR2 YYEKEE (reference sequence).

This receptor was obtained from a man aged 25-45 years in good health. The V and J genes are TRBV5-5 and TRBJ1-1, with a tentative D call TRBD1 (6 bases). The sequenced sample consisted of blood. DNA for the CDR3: TGTGCCAGCAGCTTTCATCCCGGGACAATGAACACTGAAGCTTTCTTT. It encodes CASSFHPGTMNTEAFF.